The 2 T cell receptor beta chains below all came from one sample that was sequenced in a study of cytomegalovirus exposure and HLA in healthy donors. PCR was performed using 60 Vbeta and 13 Jbeta primers. The method was immunoSEQ multiplex PCR; TCRdb's version includes in-frame clones alone and lacks a portion of them. This table holds 60,000 to 70,000 clones, 60% to 80% found once. Material for sequencing was PBMCs. These receptors all come from a male donor in good health and CMV-seropositive.

The chain combines TRBV2 with TRBJ1-1; 7 bases fit TRBD1. V lost 8 bases and J lost 3; bases outside the gene matches: 12. The CDR3 loop spans 15 amino acids. The germline CDR1 and CDR2 sequences are SNHLY and FYNNEI. For the CDR3, the DNA is TGTGCCAGCCCGCCCCGACAGGGAATAGACACTGAAGCTTTCTTT. Its translation: CASPPRQGIDTEAFF.

The chain employs TRBV7-9 and TRBJ1-4; 8 bases are shared with TRBD1. The CDR3 has 15 amino acids. The trim removed 3 bases at V and 4 bases at J, leaving 4 bases unmatched. Looked up from germline, CDR1 is SEHNR and CDR2 is FQNEAQ (reference sequence). CDR3 in amino acids: CASSLGTGLNEKLFF. CDR3 in DNA: TGTGCCAGCAGCTTGGGGACAGGACTTAATGAAAAACTGTTTTTT.